Reported below is one TCR beta chain. Its antigen is not known. V lost 0 bases and J 2 bases, leaving 11 bases between the germline ends. Per the germline V gene, CDR1 is MNHEY and CDR2 is SVGAGI. The CDR3 length is 15 residues. The source of the sample is a study of response to subunit inactivated influenza vaccine. Study conclusions and caveats: Each seasonal influenza vaccination, the authors suggested, recruits few new T cells.

TCRdb reprocessed the RT-PCR reads via MiXCR and lists one record per CDR3 protein. The data show around 520,000 distinct CDR3 sequences, roughly 12% seen once. The chain uses TRBV6-5 and TRBJ2-7; D is unclear. The sequence was obtained from a man aged 45 to 65 who received an inactivated influenza vaccine. This specimen consisted of PBMCs from blood, obtained on the day of vaccination. For the CDR3, the DNA is TGTGCCAGCAGTTACTCGAACTACGGAACCTACGAGCAGTACTTC. Translation: CASSYSNYGTYEQYF.